This T cell receptor (beta chain) was captured in a study of lung T cells in sarcoidosis with Löfgren's syndrome. In the study overall: In sarcoidosis, CD4+ T cells accumulate in bronchoalveolar lavage fluid. Regarding the study as a whole: These T cells possibly recognize a putative, unidentified sarcoidosis-associated antigen. Löfgren's syndrome patients reportedly showed greatest TRAV12-1 and TRBV2 expansion versus controls.

The V end was cut by 4 bases, the J end by 5 bases, with 9 bases between. Germline CDR1 reads SEHNR; CDR2 reads FQNEAQ (reference sequence). This CDR3 is built from 12 residues. There are many counts of this clonotype. The antigen is unknown. TCRdb reprocessed the reads via MiXCR and lists one record per CDR3 protein. The sample lists roughly 63,000 distinct CDR3 sequences; 21% were seen once. The source material was CD4+ T cells from PBMCs. J is TRBJ2-7 and V is TRBV7-9; D gene unclear. The TCR originated in a human donor with sarcoidosis (Löfgren's syndrome or another form), or a control subject (not recorded which). CDR3 sequence reads: CASSSRTHEQYF. The CDR3 DNA reads TGTGCCAGCAGCTCTCGAACTCACGAGCAGTACTTC.